Presented here are 20 T cell receptor beta chains from one specimen sequenced in a study of blood T cell repertoires in COVID-19 (dated by TCRdb to 2018 to 2020). Library preparation employed the immunoSEQ multiplex PCR assay. TCRdb stores this immuneACCESS table with in-frame sequences only. Part of the clones is absent; in the studies checked, under half of the shortfall reflects unresolved V genes, and no reason is known for the rest. This sample is represented by approximately 200,000 clones; approximately 85% of them were singletons. The biggest ten clones account for over 2.5% of the sample. Sequenced: peripheral blood. The receptors come from a man in his 60s with acute or convalescent COVID-19.

The V gene is TRBV19, the J gene TRBJ2-3, with D tentatively TRBD2 (6 bases). The CDR3 covers 14 residues. Germline V gene lookup returns CDR1 LNHDA and CDR2 SQIVND (reference sequence). Trimming shortened V by 5 bases and J by 3 bases, and 12 bases separated the two germline ends. The CDR3 loop reads CASSGGMWTDTQYF. CDR3 coding DNA: TGTGCCAGTAGTGGGGGGATGTGGACAGATACGCAGTATTTT.

J is TRBJ2-5 and V is TRBV9; TRBD1 aligns across 7 bases. Looked up from germline, CDR1 is SGDLS and CDR2 is YYNGEE. CDR3 length equals 16 residues. The V and J ends lost 4 bases and 0 bases, in that order; junction bases with no gene match: 9. The CDR3 bases are TGTGCCAGCAGCATATACGGGACAGCCTACCAAGAGACCCAGTACTTC. Translated, it gives CASSIYGTAYQETQYF. The full variable domain, with the rest looked up from reference TRBV9 and TRBJ2-5, is DSGVTQTPKHLITATGQRVTLRCSPRSGDLSVYWYQQSLDQGLQFLIQYYNGEERAKGNILERFSAQQFPDLHSELNLSSLELGDSALYFCASSIYGTAYQETQYFGPGTRLLVL.

The CDR3 DNA sequence: TGTGCCAGCAGTTCAGGGACTAGCGGGAGCTCGGAGTACTTC. Translating it yields CASSSGTSGSSEYF. V and J are TRBV28 and TRBJ2-7, with TRBD2 matching over 14 bases. The trim removed 4 bases at V and 11 bases at J, leaving 7 bases unmatched. This CDR3 region has 14 residues. CDR1 MDHEN and CDR2 SYDVKM come from the germline V gene.

About this clone itself: At the DNA level, this CDR3 is encoded by other sequences in the same sample as well. This chain joins TRBV7-2 and TRBJ2-7, with 13 bases that match TRBD2. This CDR3 region has 15 residues. Germline V gene lookup returns CDR1 SGHTA and CDR2 FQGNSA. V dropped 5 bases and J dropped 4; count of bases not matched to a gene: 5. In DNA form, the CDR3 reads TGTGCCAGCAGCCCAGGACTAGCGGGAGTGTACGAGCAGTACTTC. This translates into CASSPGLAGVYEQYF.

This chain links TRBV6-5 with TRBJ1-2, with D possibly TRBD1 on 5 matching bases. CDR1 and CDR2 from the germline V gene are MNHEY and SVGAGI. Trimming took 10 bases from V and 8 from J, leaving 17 bases between them. This CDR3 contains 12 residues. The CDR3 DNA is TGTGCCACGCTCCCGGGGGTGGGAGGCTACACCTTC. It is translated as CATLPGVGGYTF.

The chain employs TRBV28 and TRBJ2-2; 11 bases agree with TRBD2. Unmatched junction bases numbered 2, after V lost 4 bases and J lost 1 base. The germline CDR1 and CDR2 sequences are MDHEN and SYDVKM. The CDR3 consists of 16 residues. CDR3 protein: CASSSGTSGNTGELFF. The DNA for the CDR3 is TGTGCCAGCAGTTCCGGGACTAGCGGGAACACCGGGGAGCTGTTTTTT. The full variable domain, its missing parts supplied by reference TRBV28 and TRBJ2-2, is DVKVTQSSRYLVKRTGEKVFLECVQDMDHENMFWYRQDPGLGLRLIYFSYDVKMKEKGDIPEGYSVSREKKERFSLILESASTNQTSMYLCASSSGTSGNTGELFFGEGSRLTVL.

This clone came up once. The chain uses TRBV7-9 and TRBJ1-2; a possible D gene is TRBD1 (5 bases). Deletions cut 5 bases from V and 5 bases from J, with 15 bases between. The CDR3 is made up of 14 amino acids. The germline V gene encodes CDR1 SEHNR and CDR2 FQNEAQ (reference sequence). In nucleotides, the CDR3 is TGTGCCAGCAGCACACAGGCTTTCCTTTATGGCTACACCTTC. Translation gives CASSTQAFLYGYTF. Full variable domain (missing parts from reference TRBV7-9 and TRBJ1-2): DTGVSQNPRHKITKRGQNVTFRCDPISEHNRLYWYRQTLGQGPEFLTYFQNEAQLEKSRLLSDRFSAERPKGSFSTLEIQRTEQGDSAMYLCASSTQAFLYGYTFGSGTRLTVV.

The chain uses TRBV27 and TRBJ2-1; possible D gene TRBD2, 6 bases. CDR3 length: 14 residues. Germline V gene sequence: CDR1 MNHEY, CDR2 SMNVEV (reference sequence). Trimming stripped 7 bases from V and 9 bases from J, with 19 bases between. DNA of the CDR3: TGTGCCAGCACGAACCTTGGGACTGGGGGTGAGCAGTTCTTC. This translates into CASTNLGTGGEQFF.

The chain employs TRBV7-3 and TRBJ2-2; maybe TRBD2 (5 bases). The V end lost 5 bases, the J end lost 7 bases, and 8 bases lay between the germline ends. Germline V lookup: CDR1 SGHTA, CDR2 FQGTGA. The CDR3 has 12 residues. CDR3 DNA sequence: TGTGCCAGCAGCCCGGGGTACGGGGAGCTGTTTTTT. Translation gives CASSPGYGELFF.

This clone was counted once. The V gene is TRBV7-9, the J gene TRBJ1-4; no clear D gene. The CDR3 sequence is 14 residues long. Germline-derived CDR1 and CDR2 are SEHNR and FQNEAQ (reference sequence). V lost 5 bases to trimming and J lost 8 bases, with 15 bases between them. For the CDR3, the DNA is TGTGCCAGCAGCCCTGCAGGAGGGTGGGAAAAACTGTTTTTT. It translates to CASSPAGGWEKLFF.

This chain connects TRBV18 to TRBJ2-7, with 9 nucleotides matching TRBD1. Trimming at V came to 2 bases and at J to 2 bases, leaving 4 bases not matched to a gene. Germline-derived CDR1 and CDR2 are KGHSH and LQKENI. This CDR3 has 15 amino acids. CDR3 sequence: CASSPITGGAYEQYF. The CDR3 bases are TGTGCCAGCTCACCAATCACAGGGGGCGCCTACGAGCAGTACTTC.

V gene TRBV12-3 or TRBV12-4 combines with J gene TRBJ1-1; TRBD1 is a possible D gene (5 bases). This CDR3 has 11 residues. Trimming removed 6 bases from V and 7 bases from J, with 9 bases in between. The CDR3 DNA reads TGTGCCAGCAGGGCCGACAGTGAAGCTTTCTTT. This gives the protein CASRADSEAFF.

The rearrangement joins TRBV3-1 (or the pseudogene TRBV3-2) to TRBJ2-1; TRBD2 might be the D (5 bases). CDR1 is LGHDT, CDR2 YNNKEL, per germline (reference sequence). With 8 bases removed from V and 5 bases from J, the gap between germline ends came to 10 bases. The CDR3 runs to 12 residues. The CDR3 loop reads CASGRWNNEQFF. The DNA for the CDR3 is TGTGCCAGCGGGAGATGGAACAATGAGCAGTTCTTC.

The chain combines TRBV18 with TRBJ2-3, with a possible D match to TRBD1 (5 bases). Trimming took off 3 bases at V and 6 bases at J, with 13 bases between the two ends. Per the germline V gene, CDR1 is KGHSH and CDR2 is LQKENI. The CDR3 covers 14 residues. The CDR3 nucleotides are TGTGCCAGCTCACCGGGTCAGGGTAGTGATACGCAGTATTTT. Translating gives CASSPGQGSDTQYF.

The gene calls are TRBV6-5 and TRBJ1-6; 9 nucleotides align to TRBD1. The V segment lost 6 bases and the J segment 10 bases; nucleotides outside the gene matches: 10. The CDR3 extends over 15 amino acids. The germline V gene has CDR1 MNHEY and CDR2 SVGAGI. The CDR3 loop is CASSRLQGAQSPLHF. The DNA of the CDR3 is TGTGCCAGCAGCCGATTACAGGGGGCACAGTCACCCCTCCACTTT.

The chain has TRBV4-2 and TRBJ2-2, with 9 bases fitting TRBD2. The ends lost 7 bases at V and 0 bases at J; junction bases unmatched: 12. The CDR3 is 18 residues long. CDR1 and CDR2 (germline): LGHNA, YNFKEQ. The CDR3, as DNA: TGTGCCAGCATCCGAAATATAGCGGGAGCTACGAACACCGGGGAGCTGTTTTTT. Protein product: CASIRNIAGATNTGELFF.

The V call is TRBV7-9, the J call TRBJ2-1; possible D gene TRBD1, 6 bases. The germline V gene encodes CDR1 SEHNR and CDR2 FQNEAQ (reference sequence). The V and J ends lost 3 bases and 15 bases respectively, with 12 bases between them. The CDR3 has 11 amino acids. CDR3 amino acids: CASSFSGAGFF. CDR3 bases: TGTGCCAGCAGCTTTTCAGGGGCCGGGTTCTTC. Using reference TRBV7-9 and TRBJ2-1 for the parts outside the CDR3, the full variable domain is DTGVSQNPRHKITKRGQNVTFRCDPISEHNRLYWYRQTLGQGPEFLTYFQNEAQLEKSRLLSDRFSAERPKGSFSTLEIQRTEQGDSAMYLCASSFSGAGFFGPGTRLTVL.

This chain joins TRBV6-1 and TRBJ2-7; 7 nucleotides agree with TRBD2. The CDR3 covers 15 residues. V trimming: 1 base; J trimming: 6 bases; junction bases outside the gene matches: 9. The germline gives CDR1 MNHNS, CDR2 SASEGT. Here the CDR3 DNA reads TGTGCCAGCAGTGAAGTTGGACTAGGGCCTCTCGAGCAGTACTTC. Translating it yields CASSEVGLGPLEQYF.

With regard to this clone: The junction departs from the called germline gene at one end, perhaps through a read error. The chain joins TRBV24-1 to TRBJ2-5; D possibly corresponds to TRBD1 (6 bases). The length of the CDR3 is 15 residues. Germline CDR1 reads KGHDR; CDR2 reads SFDVKD. The CDR3 is CATSGTQGPQDTQYF. CDR3 nucleotides: TGTGCCACCAGTGGCACTCAGGGGCCCCAAGATACCCAGTACTTC.

The CDR3 DNA is TGTGCCAGTAGTCCCTTAGCGGGACCATACGAGCAGTACTTC. Encoded protein: CASSPLAGPYEQYF. This sequence joins TRBV19 and TRBJ2-7; 8 bases line up with TRBD2. Germline loops: CDR1 LNHDA, CDR2 SQIVND (reference sequence). The length of the CDR3 is 14 residues. V lost 5 bases to trimming and J lost 4 bases; unmatched junction nucleotides: 7.